These T cell receptor beta chains were read from a single sample in a study of cytotoxic CD8 clonotypes in ibrutinib-treated CLL. Data came from immunoSEQ multiplex PCR; TCRdb stores just in-frame clones and leaves some out. The sample includes some 10,000 clones, over 75% of them seen just once. The source material was PBMCs, sampled at disease progression, from a patient treated with ibrutinib. Receptors originate from a human donor with chronic lymphocytic leukemia. Both conserved end residues are trimmed from each CDR3.

V,CDR3
TRBV2,ASSGFRGLGNQPQH
TRBV2,ASSPGTTEQY
TRBV6-1,ASSEGTRWQETQY
TRBV5-5,ASSPNQGNTIY
TRBV6-5,ASSYSDYEGYEQF
TRBV7-2,ASSVYLATDEQF
TRBV28,ASRPARDRGYEQY
TRBV30,AWRGQNTEAF
TRBV9,ASSPGGQNQETQY
TRBV9,ASSPFSEVAGGPYNEQF
TRBV30,ASDSGRASTGELF
TRBV7-7,ASSPLAGELYEQY
TRBV4-1,ASSQDTGTGANVLT
TRBV27,ASRGLAEPYEQY
TRBV6-1,ASSEEAAGTGVYEQY
TRBV7-9,ASSSTDGTYEQY
TRBV5-1,ASSSEGATNEKLF
TRBV2,ASSLGYEQY
TRBV5-1,ASSAGRSGNTIY
TRBV10-3,AIKPINTGELF
TRBV9,ASSPGGAGGPETQY
TRBV29-1,SSGDGPPDTQY
TRBV7-9,ASSLLGIDRYGYT
TRBV14,ASSQFMGARDNEQF
TRBV7-9,ASSLDYEQY
TRBV14,ASSQDLREDEQF
TRBV9,ASSVGSGGDTQY
TRBV19,ASSVGTDVTA
TRBV10-2,ASSEVGGLGGYT
TRBV7-2,ASSSFTVSYEQY
TRBV5-1,ASSRALKDNEQF
TRBV2,ASSPRGQGRETQY
TRBV7-3,ASSPSPHSYNEQF
TRBV19,ASTPHGEATEAF
TRBV10-2,ASSDSGPGGRGEQF
TRBV5-8,ASSLRGGQVSVAGNEQY
TRBV28,ASTQDQTGTGELF
TRBV19,ASSIVGRSLEQY
TRBV4-1,ASSRTGLSGDTQY